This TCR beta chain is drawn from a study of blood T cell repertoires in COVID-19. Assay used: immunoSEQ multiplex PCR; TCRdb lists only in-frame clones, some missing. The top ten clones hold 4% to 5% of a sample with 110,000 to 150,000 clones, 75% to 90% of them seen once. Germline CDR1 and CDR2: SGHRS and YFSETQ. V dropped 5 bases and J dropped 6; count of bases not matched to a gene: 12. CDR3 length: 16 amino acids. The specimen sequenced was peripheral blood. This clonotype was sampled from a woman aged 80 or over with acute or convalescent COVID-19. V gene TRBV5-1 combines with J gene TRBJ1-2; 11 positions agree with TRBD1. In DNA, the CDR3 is TGCGCCAGCAGTATCGGGACAGGGGGGTCGAGAGATGGCTACACCTTC. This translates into CASSIGTGGSRDGYTF.